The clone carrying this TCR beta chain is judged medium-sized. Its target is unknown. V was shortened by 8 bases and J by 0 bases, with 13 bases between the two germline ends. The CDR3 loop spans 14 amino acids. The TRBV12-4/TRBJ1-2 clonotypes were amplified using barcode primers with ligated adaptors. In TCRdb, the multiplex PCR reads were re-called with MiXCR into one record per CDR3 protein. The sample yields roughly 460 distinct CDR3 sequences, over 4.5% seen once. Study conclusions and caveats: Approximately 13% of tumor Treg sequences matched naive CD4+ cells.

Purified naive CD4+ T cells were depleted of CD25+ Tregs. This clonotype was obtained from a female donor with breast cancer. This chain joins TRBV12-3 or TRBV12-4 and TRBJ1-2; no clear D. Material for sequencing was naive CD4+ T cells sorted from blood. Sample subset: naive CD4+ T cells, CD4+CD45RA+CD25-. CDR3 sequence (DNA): TGTGCCAGCTCAAAGGGTGGAGCTAACTATGGCTACACCTTC. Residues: CASSKGGANYGYTF.